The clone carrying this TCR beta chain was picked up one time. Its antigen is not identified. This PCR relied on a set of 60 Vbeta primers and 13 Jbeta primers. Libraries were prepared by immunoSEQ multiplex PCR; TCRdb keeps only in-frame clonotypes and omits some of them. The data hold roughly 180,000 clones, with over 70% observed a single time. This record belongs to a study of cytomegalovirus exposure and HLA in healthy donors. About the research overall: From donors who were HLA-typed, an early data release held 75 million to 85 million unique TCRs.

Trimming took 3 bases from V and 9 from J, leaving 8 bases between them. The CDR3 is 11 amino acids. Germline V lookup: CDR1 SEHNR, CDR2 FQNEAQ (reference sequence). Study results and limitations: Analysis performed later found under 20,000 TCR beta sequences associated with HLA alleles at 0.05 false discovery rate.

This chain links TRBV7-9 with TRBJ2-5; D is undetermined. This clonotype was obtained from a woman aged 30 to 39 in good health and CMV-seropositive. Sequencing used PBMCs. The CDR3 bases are TGTGCCAGCAGCTTTAGTCAGGCCCAGTACTTC. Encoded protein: CASSFSQAQYF.